This T cell receptor beta chain derives from a study of blood T cell repertoires in COVID-19. About the research overall: PBMCs, B-cell-depleted T cells, or T cells were the source of the cDNA or gDNA that made up the material.

This CDR3 has 12 amino acids. V was trimmed by 4 bases and J by 8 bases, leaving 11 bases between them. Germline CDR1 is LGHDT and CDR2 is YNNKEL (reference sequence). Original methodology: Estimation of nucleated cell counts relied on the amplification of reference gene primers. Assay: immunoSEQ multiplex PCR; the TCRdb copy retains only in-frame clones and omits some. V and J calls and clone size are given by that table; D and trimming were obtained from the DNA. The sample shows a few hundred thousand clones, 85% to 90% of them seen only once. The source material was PBMCs or T cells enriched from blood (not recorded which). This receptor was taken from a man younger than 45 who had recovered from COVID-19. The chain recombines TRBV3-1 (or the pseudogene TRBV3-2) with TRBJ1-2; no clear D. CDR3 sequence reads: CASSPPTGGYTF. In nucleotides, the CDR3 is TGTGCCAGCAGCCCCCCGACGGGAGGCTACACCTTC.